The sequence of this T cell receptor beta chain was determined in a study of vaccination and CD4 T cells after COVID-19. Study context: The study drew post-COVID samples a median about 100 days after diagnosis (range 35 to 161).

Points on this clonotype: Its antigen remains unknown.

The treatment is: roughly ten-day PBMC culture with coronavirus spike peptide pools or control peptides (ViraFEST assay). The study sequenced cultured CD4+ T cell DNA using the Oncomine TCR Beta short-read assay. Genomic DNA was drawn out of CD4+ T cells grown in culture. A single record per CDR3 protein comes from TCRdb applying MiXCR to the PCR reads. The sample includes 10,000 to 15,000 distinct CDR3 sequences, around 47% seen only once; the top ten take less than 30%. Findings and limits, study-wide: The researchers studied relatively few convalescent patients and omitted early post-infection timepoints.

V was pared by 1 base and J by 4 bases, with 9 bases between. CDR3 length equals 14 residues. CDR1 is SEHNR, CDR2 FQNEAQ, per germline (reference sequence). The rearrangement uses TRBV7-9 and TRBJ2-3; D might be TRBD1 or TRBD2, each matching 6 bases. The source of this sequence is a human donor who had recovered from COVID-19. Source material: CD4+ T cells from blood, cultured in vitro. In DNA, the CDR3 is TGTGCCAGCAGCTTAGAGGGGGGCTCAGATACGCAGTATTTT. It codes for CASSLEGGSDTQYF. The variable domain in full, completed from reference TRBV7-9 and TRBJ2-3, reads DTGVSQNPRHKITKRGQNVTFRCDPISEHNRLYWYRQTLGQGPEFLTYFQNEAQLEKSRLLSDRFSAERPKGSFSTLEIQRTEQGDSAMYLCASSLEGGSDTQYFGPGTRLTVL.